What follows describes a single T cell receptor beta chain. These data come from a study of blood T cell repertoires in COVID-19. Study details: PBMCs, B-cell-depleted T cells, or T cells were the source of the cDNA or gDNA that made up the material.

Assignments of participants to cohorts depended upon their own reported clinical history. Measured with immunoSEQ multiplex PCR; TCRdb has only the in-frame clones, and not every one. The data show about 280,000 clones, with roughly 80% seen just once and approximately 5% held by the top ten. Germline V gene sequence: CDR1 SEHNR, CDR2 FQNEAQ (reference sequence). CDR3 length: 12 amino acids. The specimen was PBMCs or T cells enriched from blood (not recorded which). The chain links TRBV7-9 to TRBJ2-7; possible D gene TRBD1, 5 bases. The TCR was taken from a middle-aged man who had been exposed to COVID-19. This chain's CDR3 is CASSLDGTGSLV. For the CDR3, the DNA is TGTGCCAGCAGCTTAGACGGAACAGGTTCTTTGGTG.